The T cell receptor (beta chain) described here comes from a study of human T cells and chemical hapten exposure. On the study more broadly: Across the whole study, which lasted around 26 weeks, patients were given diphenylcyclopropenone on the scalp once a week. TCR yields per sample varied, mainly owing to small pooled library volume differences.

The library tagged individual cDNA molecules with unique molecular identifiers. In the original workflow: The median was about 96,000 TCRs per sample, ranging roughly 23,224 to 750,000. TCRdb reanalysed the RACE reads using MiXCR and keeps one entry per CDR3 protein. Here the V and J calls rest on TCRdb's processing, not on the authors' analysis. Of approximately 82,000 distinct CDR3 sequences in the sample, about 6.6% were seen once. The time point was: patch test 2, 6 weeks after DPC sensitization. This sample's treatment: therapeutic diphenylcyclopropenone sensitization with weekly scalp DPC. This CDR3 region has 16 residues. Germline assignment: CDR1 SGHAT and CDR2 FQNNGV. V lost 5 bases to trimming and J lost 4 bases; unmatched junction nucleotides: 11. At least ten counts were recorded for this clonotype.

V gene TRBV11-2 combines with J gene TRBJ2-7; 10 bases align to TRBD1. The TCR originated in a woman aged 25 to 39 with alopecia areata. Some clones in this sample may be carry-over from other donors' samples. The source material was whole blood, sampled in connection with sensitization to the hapten diphenylcyclopropenone (DPC). CDR3 sequence reads: CASSPKGQGERYEQYF. CDR3 sequence (DNA): TGTGCCAGCAGCCCAAAAGGACAGGGGGAGAGGTACGAGCAGTACTTC. Filled out from reference TRBV11-2 and TRBJ2-7, the complete variable domain reads EAGVAQSPRYKIIEKRQSVAFWCNPISGHATLYWYQQILGQGPKLLIQFQNNGVVDDSQLPKDRFSAERLKGVDSTLKIQPAKLEDSAVYLCASSPKGQGERYEQYFGPGTRLTVT.